This passage covers 20 T cell receptor beta chains from one sample sequenced in a study of PD-1 blockade in classical Hodgkin lymphoma. Time point given: cycle 4 day 1 (C4D1), after 6 weeks of nivolumab. Each of the patients experienced relapse following autologous stem cell transplantation, and their brentuximab vedotin exposure differed. Using immunoSEQ multiplex PCR, the repertoire was profiled, and TCRdb retains in-frame clones only, with some absent. The data show tens of thousands of clones, 66% seen once. The starting material was peripheral blood mononuclear cells (PBMCs), obtained before the fourth cycle of nivolumab. Every receptor here comes from a human donor with classical Hodgkin lymphoma.

In its sample, this clone was seen a few times. V gene TRBV7-2 combines with J gene TRBJ2-4; D may match TRBD1 or TRBD2 (5 bases each). CDR1 SGHTA and CDR2 FQGNSA come from the germline V gene. The CDR3 sequence is 17 residues long. V lost 2 bases and J 0 bases, leaving 14 bases between the germline ends. As DNA, the CDR3 is TGTGCCAGCAGCTTATTTGGGACGTCCTTAGCCAAAAACATTCAGTACTTC. Translating gives CASSLFGTSLAKNIQYF.

This chain uses TRBV5-1 with TRBJ2-3, with 8 bases fitting TRBD2. The CDR3 contains 13 residues. Looked up from germline, CDR1 is SGHRS and CDR2 is YFSETQ. The trim removed 2 bases at V and 9 bases at J, leaving 5 bases unmatched. The CDR3, as DNA: TGCGCCAGCAGCTTAGATAGCGGGACCACGCAGTATTTT. Amino acid sequence: CASSLDSGTTQYF.

The rearrangement joins TRBV18 to TRBJ1-5; D uncertain. The CDR3 is 13 amino acids. Looked up from germline, CDR1 is KGHSH and CDR2 is LQKENI. The V end lost 6 bases, the J end lost 8 bases, and 14 bases lay between the germline ends. CDR3 DNA: TGTGCCAGCTCGTCAGGACCCGGGGAGCCCCAGCATTTT. Residues: CASSSGPGEPQHF.

Note on this clone: Mismatch with germline at one junction end may stem from a read error. This sequence joins TRBV5-4 and TRBJ1-2; 7 bases align to TRBD1. Germline CDR1 is SGHNT and CDR2 is YYREEE (reference sequence). This CDR3 spans 11 amino acids. The CDR3 loop reads CASSADRLNAF. The CDR3 nucleotides read TGTGCCAGCAGCGCGGACAGGTTAAACGCCTTC. The whole variable domain, remainder taken from reference TRBV5-4 and TRBJ1-2, is ETGVTQSPTHLIKTRGQQVTLRCSSQSGHNTVSWYQQALGQGPQFIFQYYREEENGRGNFPPRFSGLQFPNYSSELNVNALELDDSALYLCASSADRLNAFGSGTRLTVV.

This clone is a singleton in its sample. This chain connects TRBV5-6 to TRBJ2-5; tentatively, D is TRBD1 (6 bases). The CDR3 spans 15 residues. Germline V CDR1 and CDR2: SGHDT, YYEEEE. V was clipped by 2 bases and J by 0 bases, with 11 bases between them. The CDR3 loop is CASSFRTANQETQYF. CDR3 DNA: TGTGCCAGCAGCTTCCGGACAGCCAACCAAGAGACCCAGTACTTC.

The rearrangement links TRBV19 to TRBJ2-1; no reliable D call. V dropped 5 bases and J dropped 0 bases, with 11 bases sitting between them. The CDR3 sequence is 15 residues long. Per germline, CDR1 LNHDA and CDR2 SQIVND (reference sequence). CDR3: CASSSGPSSYNEQFF. The CDR3 region has the DNA TGTGCCAGTAGTTCCGGGCCGAGCTCCTACAATGAGCAGTTCTTC.

A few counts support this clone. The rearrangement joins TRBV27 to TRBJ2-3, with D possibly matching TRBD2 (6 bases). Germline V gives CDR1 MNHEY, CDR2 SMNVEV (reference sequence). V lost 4 bases and J 2 bases, leaving 13 bases between the germline ends. The CDR3 consists of 15 residues. CDR3 DNA sequence: TGTGCCAGCAGTTCCCCCGGGGGAGTCACAGATACGCAGTATTTT. Amino acids: CASSSPGGVTDTQYF.

The V gene is TRBV25-1, the J gene TRBJ2-2; TRBD1 is a possible D gene (6 bases). The CDR3 loop spans 16 amino acids. CDR1 and CDR2 from the germline V gene are MGHDK and SYGVNS. Trimming took off 6 bases at V and 5 bases at J, with 19 bases between the two ends. For the CDR3, the DNA is TGTGCCAGCAGGGACAGCCGAACGAGGAATACCGGGGAGCTGTTTTTT. This codes for CASRDSRTRNTGELFF.

CDR3 in DNA: TGTGCCAGCGTTGGGCTGAATCCGGGCTACACCTTC. This encodes CASVGLNPGYTF. The chain joins TRBV28 to TRBJ1-2, with no clear D. The CDR3 runs 12 residues. The V end was cut by 8 bases, the J end by 8 bases, with 15 bases between. Per the germline V gene, CDR1 is MDHEN and CDR2 is SYDVKM.

The J gene is TRBJ2-2, the V gene TRBV28; 7 nucleotides align to TRBD1. The CDR3 covers 15 residues. J gave up 3 bases and V 6 bases, and 7 bases lay outside the gene matches. Germline V gene sequence: CDR1 MDHEN, CDR2 SYDVKM. CDR3 sequence (DNA): TGTGCCAGCAGAACAGGGGAGATTCACACCGGGGAGCTGTTTTTT. Protein: CASRTGEIHTGELFF. The full variable domain, its missing parts supplied by reference TRBV28 and TRBJ2-2, is DVKVTQSSRYLVKRTGEKVFLECVQDMDHENMFWYRQDPGLGLRLIYFSYDVKMKEKGDIPEGYSVSREKKERFSLILESASTNQTSMYLCASRTGEIHTGELFFGEGSRLTVL.

The CDR3 reads CASSPGGLNTGELFF. CDR3 coding DNA: TGTGCCAGCAGCCCAGGGGGGCTGAACACCGGGGAGCTGTTTTTT. This chain joins TRBV4-2 and TRBJ2-2, with TRBD1 as a possible D gene (7 bases). Trimming pared 4 bases from V and 1 base from J, leaving 10 bases between. This CDR3 spans 15 amino acids. CDR1 LGHNA and CDR2 YNFKEQ come from the germline V gene.

The J gene is TRBJ2-3, the V gene TRBV7-2; no clear D. Deletions cut 5 bases from V and 4 bases from J, with 16 bases between. CDR1 and CDR2 (germline): SGHTA, FQGNSA. The CDR3 extends over 15 amino acids. DNA for the CDR3: TGTGCCAGCAGCCGACTTCCTGGCTACGCAGATACGCAGTATTTT. This translates into CASSRLPGYADTQYF. The complete variable domain, with remaining parts taken from reference TRBV7-2 and TRBJ2-3, reads GAGVSQSPSNKVTEKGKDVELRCDPISGHTALYWYRQSLGQGLEFLIYFQGNSAPDKSGLPSDRFSAERTGGSVSTLTIQRTQQEDSAVYLCASSRLPGYADTQYFGPGTRLTVL.

V gene TRBV28 combines with J gene TRBJ2-2; TRBD1 agrees at 7 bases. With 3 bases clipped from V and 4 bases from J, the junction kept 5 bases outside the gene matches. The V gene's germline CDR1 is MDHEN and CDR2 SYDVKM. This CDR3 is 15 amino acids long. In DNA, the CDR3 is TGTGCCAGCAGTTTCATAGACAGGGCCACCGGGGAGCTGTTTTTT. Protein sequence: CASSFIDRATGELFF.

The chain has TRBV2 and TRBJ2-7; 7 nucleotides agree with TRBD1. V was clipped by 6 bases and J by 3 bases; unmatched bases: 5. Germline loops: CDR1 SNHLY, CDR2 FYNNEI. The CDR3 has 13 residues. The CDR3 loop reads CASSSDRVYEQYF. The DNA for the CDR3 is TGTGCCAGCAGCTCAGACAGGGTCTACGAGCAGTACTTC.

The rearrangement joins TRBV7-6 to TRBJ2-7; D tentatively reads TRBD1 or TRBD2 (5 bases each). The germline CDR1 and CDR2 sequences are SGHVS and FNYEAQ. Trimming took off 5 bases at V and 3 bases at J, with 14 bases between the two ends. The CDR3 length is 14 residues. CDR3 in amino acids: CASSPQGRLYEQYF. The CDR3 region has the DNA TGTGCCAGCAGCCCCCAGGGACGGCTCTACGAGCAGTACTTC.

The chain joins TRBV7-2 to TRBJ1-5, with a weak D call TRBD1 (5 bases). V lost 6 bases and J lost 8, with 14 bases in between. Looked up from germline, CDR1 is SGHTA and CDR2 is FQGNSA. The CDR3 has 13 amino acids. CDR3 bases: TGTGCCAGCAGGCCGGGGGTGGGGAAGCCCCAGCATTTT. Translation gives CASRPGVGKPQHF.

This chain links TRBV18 with TRBJ2-3, with no clear D. There are 15 residues in the CDR3. The germline V gene has CDR1 KGHSH and CDR2 LQKENI. Deletions cut 3 bases from V and 0 bases from J, with 10 bases between. The CDR3 is CASSPYTTSTDTQYF. CDR3 in DNA: TGTGCCAGCTCACCTTACACAACCAGCACAGATACGCAGTATTTT.

The rearrangement links TRBV18 to TRBJ2-1, with TRBD2 matching 9 bases. Germline CDR1 reads KGHSH; CDR2 reads LQKENI. V was clipped by 3 bases and J by 8 bases; unmatched bases: 8. The CDR3 is 15 amino acids. CDR3 nucleotide sequence: TGTGCCAGCTCACCGACAACAGCGGGGGGCGATGAGCAGTTCTTC. Its translation is CASSPTTAGGDEQFF.

This clone occurred once. Other DNA sequences in the same sample also yield this CDR3. The chain joins TRBV5-1 to TRBJ2-7, with unresolved D. V lost 0 bases and J lost 0, with 19 bases in between. The CDR3 extends over 18 amino acids. Germline lookup yields CDR1 SGHRS and CDR2 YFSETQ. CDR3 residues: CASSLEPAGETSSYEQYF. The CDR3, as DNA: TGCGCCAGCAGCTTGGAACCTGCAGGCGAAACCAGCTCCTACGAGCAGTACTTC. The whole variable domain, remainder taken from reference TRBV5-1 and TRBJ2-7, is KAGVTQTPRYLIKTRGQQVTLSCSPISGHRSVSWYQQTPGQGLQFLFEYFSETQRNKGNFPGRFSGRQFSNSRSEMNVSTLELGDSALYLCASSLEPAGETSSYEQYFGPGTRLTVT.

The chain combines TRBV19 with TRBJ2-3; possibly TRBD2 for D (6 bases). The CDR3 is 15 residues long. Germline CDR1 and CDR2: LNHDA and SQIVND (reference sequence). Trimming took off 4 bases at V and 0 bases at J, with 11 bases between the two ends. This chain's CDR3 is CASSKGLRSTDTQYF. Here the CDR3 DNA reads TGTGCCAGTAGTAAGGGACTTAGAAGCACAGATACGCAGTATTTT.